A single sample is the source of the 2 T cell receptor beta chains below, sequenced in a study of graft-versus-host responses after intestinal transplantation. Sequencing used immunoSEQ multiplex PCR; TCRdb keeps in-frame clones, though not all of them. The sample shows about 98,000 clones, about 82% of them seen only once. This specimen consisted of PBMCs, obtained 255 days after intestinal transplant. These receptors all stem from a human patient who received an intestinal transplant, so some T cells may come from the graft donor.

This chain uses TRBV5-1 with TRBJ1-3; TRBD1 matches at 7 bases. V was pared by 4 bases and J by 0 bases, with 4 bases of the junction left unmatched. This CDR3 is built from 15 residues. In germline, CDR1 is SGHRS, CDR2 YFSETQ. CDR3 coding DNA: TGCGCCAGCAGCCGGGACAGTCCCTCTGGAAACACCATATATTTT. Amino acid sequence: CASSRDSPSGNTIYF. The full variable domain, with the rest looked up from reference TRBV5-1 and TRBJ1-3, is KAGVTQTPRYLIKTRGQQVTLSCSPISGHRSVSWYQQTPGQGLQFLFEYFSETQRNKGNFPGRFSGRQFSNSRSEMNVSTLELGDSALYLCASSRDSPSGNTIYFGEGSWLTVV.

The rearrangement links TRBV4-1 to TRBJ1-2; a weak D match, TRBD1 (5 bases). The CDR3 covers 20 residues. The germline V gene encodes CDR1 MGHRA and CDR2 YSYEKL. V shed 4 bases and J shed 5 bases, with 32 bases lying between them. The CDR3 DNA sequence: TGCGCCAGCAGCCTATGGTCCGGGCTCGGGTATCGGGGCGAGGAGTATGGCTACACCTTC. Its protein is CASSLWSGLGYRGEEYGYTF.